Below, one T cell receptor beta chain is given with its context. Its target is unknown. Trimming removed 8 bases at V and 0 bases at J, with 8 bases between. There are 14 residues in the CDR3. The V gene's germline CDR1 is MNHNS and CDR2 SASEGT. This sample was included in a study of shared clonotypes between healthy human individuals. Study conclusions and caveats: The study drew on few donors, limiting represented genetic and exposure-history diversity. Non-shared clonotypes were found to have lower generation probabilities than the clonotypes that were shared by all four of the sorted-subset donors.

Genomic DNA per cell subset filled all wells of several immunoSEQ plates. Produced via immunoSEQ multiplex PCR; TCRdb's table is partial and in-frame only. The repertoire holds millions of clones, with approximately 90% as singletons. The receptor was derived from a man between 18 and 35 years old in good health. Sequenced: naive CD4+ T cells sorted from blood. Subset given: CD45RA+ positively selected. V usage is TRBV6-1 and J usage is TRBJ2-6, with D perhaps TRBD2 (5 bases). This CDR3 is CASGEFSGANVLTF. CDR3 nucleotide sequence: TGTGCCAGCGGGGAGTTCTCTGGGGCCAACGTCCTGACTTTC.